This T cell receptor beta chain was captured in a study of T-cell reconstitution after alpha-beta-depleted transplantation in children. Study-level findings and limits: T-cell numbers and diversity one year post-transplant derived largely from freshly generated T cells. Surviving thymic progenitors and recipient T cells were the source of high TCRbeta diversity at day 60 in some patients. Several hundred expanded graft clones reportedly supplied alpha-beta T cells about two months after transplant.

A TCRbeta library incorporating unique molecular identifiers was prepared. TCRdb re-derived calls from the PCR reads in MiXCR, one entry per CDR3 protein. The repertoire holds around 270,000 distinct CDR3 sequences, with over 9.5% as singletons. The CDR3 runs 13 residues. Trimming pared 7 bases from V and 0 bases from J, leaving 7 bases between. This clonotype was found many times. Its target is not known. The chain uses TRBV12-3 or TRBV12-4 and TRBJ1-5; no clear D gene. The sample in question was PBMCs, obtained before TCRalphabeta/CD19-depleted stem cell transplant. This sequence was found in a boy under two years old with acute myeloid leukemia, due to receive a stem cell transplant. As DNA, the CDR3 is TGTGCCAGCACCAGGTTTAGCAATCAGCCCCAGCATTTT. Translating gives CASTRFSNQPQHF.